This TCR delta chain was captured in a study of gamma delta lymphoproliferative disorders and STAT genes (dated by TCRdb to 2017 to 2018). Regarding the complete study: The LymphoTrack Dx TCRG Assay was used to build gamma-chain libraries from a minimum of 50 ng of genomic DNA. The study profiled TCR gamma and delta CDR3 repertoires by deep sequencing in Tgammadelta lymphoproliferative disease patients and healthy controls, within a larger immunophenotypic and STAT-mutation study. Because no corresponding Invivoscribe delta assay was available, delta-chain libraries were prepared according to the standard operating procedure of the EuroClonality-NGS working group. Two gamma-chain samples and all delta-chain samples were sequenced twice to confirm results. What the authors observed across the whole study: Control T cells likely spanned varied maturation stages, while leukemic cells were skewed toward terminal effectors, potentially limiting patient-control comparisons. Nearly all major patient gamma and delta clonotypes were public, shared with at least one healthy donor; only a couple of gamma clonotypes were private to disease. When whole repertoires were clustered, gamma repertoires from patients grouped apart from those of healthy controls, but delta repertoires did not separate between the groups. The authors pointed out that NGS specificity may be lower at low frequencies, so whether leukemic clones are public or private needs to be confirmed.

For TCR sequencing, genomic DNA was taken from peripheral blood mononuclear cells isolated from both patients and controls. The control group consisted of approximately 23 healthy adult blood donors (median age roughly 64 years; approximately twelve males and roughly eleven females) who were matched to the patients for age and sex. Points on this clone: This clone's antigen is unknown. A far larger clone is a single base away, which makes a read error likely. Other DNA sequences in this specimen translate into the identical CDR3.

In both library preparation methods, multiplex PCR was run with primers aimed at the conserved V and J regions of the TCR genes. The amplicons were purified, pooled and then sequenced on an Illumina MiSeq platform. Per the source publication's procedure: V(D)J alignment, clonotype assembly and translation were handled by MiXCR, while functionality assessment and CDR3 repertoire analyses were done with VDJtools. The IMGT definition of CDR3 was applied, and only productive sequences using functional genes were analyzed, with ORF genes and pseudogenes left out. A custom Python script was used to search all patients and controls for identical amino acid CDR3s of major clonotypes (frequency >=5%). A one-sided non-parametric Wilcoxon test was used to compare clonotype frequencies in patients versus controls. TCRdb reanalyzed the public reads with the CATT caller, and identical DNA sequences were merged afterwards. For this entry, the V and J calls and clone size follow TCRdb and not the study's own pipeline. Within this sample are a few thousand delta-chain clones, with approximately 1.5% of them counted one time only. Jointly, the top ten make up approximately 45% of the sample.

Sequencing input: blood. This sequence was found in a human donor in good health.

The DNA sequence reads TGCGCCTGTGACGCTATCCCCGCTGGGGGGATATTGGATAAACTCATCTTT. Its translation is CACDAIPAGGILDKLIF. In this chain, TRDV2 is recombined with TRDJ1; a stretch of 8 junction bases matches TRDD3. The germline V gene specifies GEAIGNYY as CDR1 and EKD as CDR2. Reading from cysteine to phenylalanine, the CDR3 counts 17 amino acids. Only CDR3 DNA is held: 51 bases, read in frame from base 1.